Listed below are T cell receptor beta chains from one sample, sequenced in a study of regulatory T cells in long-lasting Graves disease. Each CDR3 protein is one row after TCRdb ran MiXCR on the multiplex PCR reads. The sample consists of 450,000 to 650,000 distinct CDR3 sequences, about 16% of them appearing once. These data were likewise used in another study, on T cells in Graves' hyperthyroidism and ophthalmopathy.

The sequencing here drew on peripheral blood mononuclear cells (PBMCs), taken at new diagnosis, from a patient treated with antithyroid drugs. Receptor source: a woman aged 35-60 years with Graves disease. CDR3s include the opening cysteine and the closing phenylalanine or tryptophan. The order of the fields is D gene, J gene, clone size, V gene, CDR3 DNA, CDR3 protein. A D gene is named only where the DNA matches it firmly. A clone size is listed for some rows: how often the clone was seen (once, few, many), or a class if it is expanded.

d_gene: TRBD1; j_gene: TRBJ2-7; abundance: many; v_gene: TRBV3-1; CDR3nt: TGTGCCAGCAGCCAAGAAGTGGGACAGGGCTACGAGCAGTACTTC; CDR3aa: CASSQEVGQGYEQYF
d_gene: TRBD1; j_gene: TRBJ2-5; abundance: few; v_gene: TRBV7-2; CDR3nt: TGTGCCAGCAGCTACATACCGGGACAGGGTGGGCAGACCCAGTACTTC; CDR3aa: CASSYIPGQGGQTQYF
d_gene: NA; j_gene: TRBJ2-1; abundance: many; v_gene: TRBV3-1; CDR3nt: TGTGCCAGCAGCCAAGTAAAGGGTGAGCAGTTCTTC; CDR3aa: CASSQVKGEQFF
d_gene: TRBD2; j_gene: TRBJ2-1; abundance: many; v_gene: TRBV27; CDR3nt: TGTGCCAGCCGGACTAGGGTCGTGAATGAGCAGTTCTTC; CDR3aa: CASRTRVVNEQFF
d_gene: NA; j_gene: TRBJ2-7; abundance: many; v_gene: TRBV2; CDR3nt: TGTGCCAGCAGTCAGACCTCCTACGAGCAGTACTTC; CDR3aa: CASSQTSYEQYF
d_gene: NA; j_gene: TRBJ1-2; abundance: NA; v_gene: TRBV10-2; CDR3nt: TGCGCCACCTGCCCGGGGGTAGGTCGTAATGGCTACACCTTC; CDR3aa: CATCPGVGRNGYTF
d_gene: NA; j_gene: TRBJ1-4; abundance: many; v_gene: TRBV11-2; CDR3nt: TGTGCCAGCAGCTTAGTTACTAATGAAAAACTGTTTTTT; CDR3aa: CASSLVTNEKLFF
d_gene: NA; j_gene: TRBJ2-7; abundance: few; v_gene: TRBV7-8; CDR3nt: TGTGCCAGCAGCTCCCGGGACCAGAGCTCCTACGAGCAGTACTTC; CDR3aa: CASSSRDQSSYEQYF
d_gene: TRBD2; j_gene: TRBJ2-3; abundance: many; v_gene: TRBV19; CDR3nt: TGTGCCAGTAGTATTGATCGCGGGGGGACCACAGATACGCAGTATTTT; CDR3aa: CASSIDRGGTTDTQYF
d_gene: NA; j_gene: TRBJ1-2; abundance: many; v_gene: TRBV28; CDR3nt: TGTGCCAGCACCACTCGACCCCAATCAGGCTATGGCTACACCTTC; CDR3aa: CASTTRPQSGYGYTF
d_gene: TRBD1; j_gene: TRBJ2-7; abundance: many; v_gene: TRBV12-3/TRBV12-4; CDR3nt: TGTGCCAGCAGTCGGACAGGGGGCCTCTACGAGCAGTACTTC; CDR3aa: CASSRTGGLYEQYF
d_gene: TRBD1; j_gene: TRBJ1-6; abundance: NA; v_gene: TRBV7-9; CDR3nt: TGTGCCAGCAGCTGGGGGACAGGACATAATTCACCCCTCCACTTT; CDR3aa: CASSWGTGHNSPLHF
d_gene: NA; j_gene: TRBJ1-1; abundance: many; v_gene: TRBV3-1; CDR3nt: TGTGCCAGCAGTCGGACGGAACTAATGAACACTGAAGCTTTCTTT; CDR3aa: CASSRTELMNTEAFF
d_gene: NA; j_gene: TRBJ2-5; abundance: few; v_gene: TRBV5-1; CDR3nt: TGCGCCAGCAGCAGGGGAAGCGAGACCCAGTACTTC; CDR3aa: CASSRGSETQYF
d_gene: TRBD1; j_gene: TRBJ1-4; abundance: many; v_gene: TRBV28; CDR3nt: TGTGCCAGCAGTTTGGGGACAGGGTATGAAAAACTGTTTTTT; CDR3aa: CASSLGTGYEKLFF
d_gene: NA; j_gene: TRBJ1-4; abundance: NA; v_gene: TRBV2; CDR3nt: TGTGCCAGCTTAAAGGGCACTAATGAAAAACTGTTTTTT; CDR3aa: CASLKGTNEKLFF